Given below is one T cell receptor (beta chain) in context. The data belong to a study of blood T cell repertoires in COVID-19. Study summary: Sources were T cells, B-cell-depleted T cells, or PBMCs; the material itself was cDNA or gDNA.

Trimming shortened V by 6 bases and J by 3 bases, and 15 bases separated the two germline ends. CDR1 and CDR2 (germline): MNHEY, SVGAGI. CDR3 length equals 15 residues. The authors' processing: Cell counts per sample came from amplifying reference gene primers. Profiled with immunoSEQ multiplex PCR; TCRdb holds only in-frame clones, not every one. The DNA was the basis for D and trimming; V, J and clone size are from that table. The table records tens of thousands of clones, roughly 80% of them present only once. The source is a woman aged 70-85 years with acute or convalescent COVID-19. The chain joins TRBV6-5 to TRBJ1-5; D uncertain. The sequenced sample was peripheral blood. CDR3 in amino acids: CASSLGAAPNQPQHF. CDR3 nucleotides: TGTGCCAGCAGCTTGGGAGCAGCGCCCAATCAGCCCCAGCATTTT.